This T cell receptor beta chain was documented in a study of blood T cells in healthy people across ages. Study results and caveats: Observed TCR beta diversity showed a strong correlation with the percentage of naive T cells as measured by flow cytometry. More naive CD4+ cells and higher diversity marked long-lived donors relative to aged donors.

Next came a second PCR, run for 7 to 11 cycles, which used a sample-barcoded 5' primer along with a J-beta primer mix. Each cDNA molecule, via a template-switch adaptor with 12 random nucleotides, was tagged. One entry per CDR3 protein results from TCRdb running MiXCR on the 5' RACE reads. The sample includes approximately 850,000 distinct CDR3 sequences, approximately 44% seen only once; the top ten take around 21%. This clonotype showed up just a few times. What it binds is not known. CDR3 length equals 15 residues. Trimming left V 4 bases short and J 4 bases short, with 16 bases between. Germline values: CDR1 MNHEY, CDR2 SMNVEV (reference sequence).

The origin of this receptor is a man in his fifties or sixties in good health. Sequenced sample: blood. The chain employs TRBV27 and TRBJ2-5; possible D gene TRBD2, 6 bases. This CDR3 reads CASSSSDGTLETQYF. DNA for the CDR3: TGTGCCAGCAGTTCCTCCGACGGGACTTTAGAGACCCAGTACTTC.